Listed below are T cell receptor beta chains from one sample, sequenced in a study of blood T cell repertoires in COVID-19. Clones were sequenced by immunoSEQ multiplex PCR, and TCRdb holds only the in-frame ones, with some missing. The top ten hold roughly an eighth of the sample, which has about 12,000 clones, 90% seen once. Sequences were obtained from peripheral blood. The receptors originated from a man aged 65-85 years with active COVID-19. Both conserved end residues are part of each CDR3. A D gene is named only where the DNA matches it firmly. Only some rows state a clone size, as once, few, many or a class for expanded clones.

j_gene | abundance | v_gene | d_gene | CDR3nt | CDR3aa
TRBJ2-6 | once | TRBV4-3 | NA | TGCGCCAGCTCGGAGGGGGCGGCGGGGGCCAACGTCCTGACTTTC | CASSEGAAGANVLTF
TRBJ1-1 | NA | TRBV12-3/TRBV12-4 | NA | TGTGCCAGCAGTCCCCCAGGGATCACTGAAGCTTTCTTT | CASSPPGITEAFF
TRBJ2-2 | NA | TRBV5-1 | NA | TGCGCCAGCAGCTCAGAGGGCACCGGGGAGCTGTTTTTT | CASSSEGTGELFF
TRBJ1-2 | once | TRBV3-1/TRBV3-2 | NA | TGTGCCAGCAGCCGCAGGGGTACGAACTATGGCTACACCTTC | CASSRRGTNYGYTF
TRBJ2-2 | NA | TRBV10-1 | TRBD2 | TGCGCCAGCCGAGCGGGAGGAGAAACCGGGGAGCTGTTTTTT | CASRAGGETGELFF
TRBJ2-7 | NA | TRBV18 | TRBD1 | TGTGCCAGCTCACCACCGGGACAGGCATTCTACGAGCAGTACTTC | CASSPPGQAFYEQYF
TRBJ2-3 | NA | TRBV11-3 | NA | TGTGCCAGCAGCTTAGGGAGGTGGCAGTATTTT | CASSLGRWQYF
TRBJ2-5 | NA | TRBV25-1 | NA | TGTGCCAGCAGTGCTGAGGAGGCCCAGTACTTC | CASSAEEAQYF
TRBJ1-3 | NA | TRBV4-1 | NA | TGCGCCAGCAGCCTTTCGTTAATGGAGGACACCATATATTTT | CASSLSLMEDTIYF
TRBJ1-1 | NA | TRBV6-6 | NA | TGTGCCAGCAGCTCCAGGGACACTGAAGCTTTCTTT | CASSSRDTEAFF
TRBJ2-7 | NA | TRBV11-3 | TRBD2 | TGTGCCAGCAGCTTAGAGACTAGCGGGGGGCGAACCTACGAGCAGTACTTC | CASSLETSGGRTYEQYF
TRBJ1-4 | NA | TRBV7-7 | TRBD1 | TGTGCTAGCAGCGCGACAGGGACGGCGGGTGAAAAACTGTTTTTT | CASSATGTAGEKLFF
TRBJ1-1 | NA | TRBV7-8 | TRBD1 | TGTGCCAGCAGCTCGCAGGGGGCTTTAAACACTGAAGCTTTCTTT | CASSSQGALNTEAFF
TRBJ2-5 | NA | TRBV5-1 | TRBD2 | TGCGCCAGCAGCCACCGGACTAGCGGGGGCGGCGGGAAGACCCAGTACTTC | CASSHRTSGGGGKTQYF
TRBJ2-1 | few | TRBV7-3 | NA | TGTGCCAGCAGCATAGACTACAATGAGCAGTTCTTC | CASSIDYNEQFF
TRBJ1-3 | NA | TRBV19 | NA | TGTGCCAGTACCCTGGGGGGACCCCTACCCCCTGGAAACACCATATATTTT | CASTLGGPLPPGNTIYF
TRBJ2-1 | few | TRBV4-3 | NA | TGCGCCAGCAGCCAAGAGCCAGGTCACGGGAGCTCCTACAATGAGCAGTTCTTC | CASSQEPGHGSSYNEQFF
TRBJ1-5 | NA | TRBV5-6 | TRBD1 | TGTGCCTGTATCCCGGAGGACAGGGGGTTTCAGCCCCAGCATTTT | CACIPEDRGFQPQHF
TRBJ1-5 | few | TRBV4-3 | NA | TGCGCCAGCAGCTATGACAGGAATAGCAATCAGCCCCAGCATTTT | CASSYDRNSNQPQHF
TRBJ2-7 | NA | TRBV6-1 | TRBD1 | TGTGCCAGCAGTGAAGCTGGGGGGACAGGGCCCTACGAGCAGTACTTC | CASSEAGGTGPYEQYF
TRBJ1-1 | NA | TRBV7-3 | NA | TGTGCCAGCAGCCCAGGGGTAGGGATGAGGTCTTTCTTT | CASSPGVGMRSFF
TRBJ1-2 | NA | TRBV6-5 | TRBD1 | TGTGCCAGCAGTTACGTTAGGACAGGCGGTAACTATGGCTACACCTTC | CASSYVRTGGNYGYTF
TRBJ2-3 | NA | TRBV3-1/TRBV3-2 | TRBD2 | TGTGCCAGCAGCCAAGGGACTAGCGGGCGGATCGATACGCAGTATTTT | CASSQGTSGRIDTQYF
TRBJ1-1 | NA | TRBV5-1 | NA | TGCGCCAGCAGCTTTGCAGCGGTGGACACTGAAGCTTTCTTT | CASSFAAVDTEAFF
TRBJ1-2 | NA | TRBV7-2 | TRBD1 | TGTGCCAGCAGCTTCGAGGACAGGGTTAACTATGGCTACACCTTC | CASSFEDRVNYGYTF
TRBJ2-2 | few | TRBV4-3 | NA | TGCGCCAGCAGAGTTACCACCAGAACCGGGGAGCTGTTTTTT | CASRVTTRTGELFF
TRBJ2-1 | NA | TRBV19 | TRBD1 | TGTGCCAGTAGTATCGTCCCGAGACAGGGGGCATTGGATGAGCAGTTCTTC | CASSIVPRQGALDEQFF
TRBJ1-2 | NA | TRBV5-1 | TRBD1 | TGCGCCAGCAGCTTGGGGTCCCTCGGGACAGCTAACTATGGCTACACCTTC | CASSLGSLGTANYGYTF
TRBJ1-1 | NA | TRBV11-2 | NA | TGTGCCAGCAGTCCAACGCCGGGCGCGGGTACTGAAGCTTTCTTT | CASSPTPGAGTEAFF
TRBJ2-7 | NA | TRBV7-8 | NA | TGTGCCAGCAGCTTAGTCGGTGGCAGGGCCTACGAGCAGTACTTC | CASSLVGGRAYEQYF
TRBJ1-5 | once | TRBV10-3 | NA | TGTGCCATCAGCCCGGGATTCCCAAATCAGCCCCAGCATTTT | CAISPGFPNQPQHF
TRBJ2-2 | medium-sized | TRBV6-4 | NA | TGTGCAACCCAGGCAGGTGACACCGGGGAGCTGTTTTTT | CATQAGDTGELFF
TRBJ2-7 | NA | TRBV15 | NA | TGTGCCACCAGCAGAGGGCAGGGGATCTCCTACGAGCAGTACTTC | CATSRGQGISYEQYF
TRBJ2-2 | NA | TRBV9 | TRBD1 | TGTGCCAGCGGACGGCAGGGGGATTTAGGGGAGCTGTTTTTT | CASGRQGDLGELFF
TRBJ1-5 | NA | TRBV2 | NA | TGTGCCAGCAGTGAGCTCACAGGAGGGATTAGCAATCAGCCCCAGCATTTT | CASSELTGGISNQPQHF
TRBJ1-2 | NA | TRBV5-4 | TRBD1 | TGTGCCAGCAGCGCTGACAGGGGGCGCAACTATGGCTACACCTTC | CASSADRGRNYGYTF
TRBJ1-1 | NA | TRBV29-1 | NA | TGCAGCGTGGCAGGGGTGTGGGAAGCTTTCTTT | CSVAGVWEAFF
TRBJ1-2 | NA | TRBV7-8 | TRBD1 | TGTGCCAGCAGCTTAGTCGGGACAGCTAACTATGGCTACACCTTC | CASSLVGTANYGYTF
TRBJ2-5 | NA | TRBV7-2 | TRBD2 | TGTGCCAGCAGCTTGGGAGGGAGAGAGACCCAGTACTTC | CASSLGGRETQYF
TRBJ2-1 | NA | TRBV7-3 | TRBD2 | TGTGCCAGCAGCTCTAGCGGGGGGCAGTCCTACAATGAGCAGTTCTTC | CASSSSGGQSYNEQFF
TRBJ2-6 | NA | TRBV19 | NA | TGTGCCAGTAGTAGAAGCACAGCTTCGGGGGCCAACGTCCTGACTTTC | CASSRSTASGANVLTF
TRBJ1-2 | NA | TRBV6-5 | TRBD1 | TGTGCCAGCAGTTACGCAGGGGGCAATGGCTACACCTTC | CASSYAGGNGYTF
TRBJ1-3 | NA | TRBV6-1 | TRBD1 | TGTGCCAGCAGTGATAGGGACAGGGTATCTGGAAACACCATATATTTT | CASSDRDRVSGNTIYF
TRBJ1-2 | NA | TRBV18 | NA | TGTGCCAGCTCGTCCGGGAGGGAGTATGGCTACACCTTC | CASSSGREYGYTF
TRBJ1-1 | NA | TRBV7-9 | NA | TGTGCCAGCAGTTTGACATTTCCGAACACTGAAGCTTTCTTT | CASSLTFPNTEAFF
TRBJ2-7 | NA | TRBV3-1/TRBV3-2 | NA | TGTGCCAGCAGCTTCGGGACACCGTACGAGCAGTACTTC | CASSFGTPYEQYF
TRBJ1-5 | NA | TRBV4-1 | NA | TGCGCCAGCAGGCAAGGCGGACAAGGGCGTCAGCCCCAGCATTTT | CASRQGGQGRQPQHF
TRBJ1-5 | NA | TRBV5-6 | TRBD1 | TGTGCCAGCAGCGGCGGACAGGGAGTAAATCAGCCCCAGCATTTT | CASSGGQGVNQPQHF
TRBJ2-5 | NA | TRBV18 | NA | TGTGCCAGCTCACCACGGCAGCAAGAGACCCAGTACTTC | CASSPRQQETQYF
TRBJ2-3 | once | TRBV4-1 | NA | TGCGCCAGCAGCCCGGGTAAAGAGAGCACAGATACGCAGTATTTT | CASSPGKESTDTQYF
TRBJ2-2 | NA | TRBV4-3 | NA | TGCGCCAGCAGCCAAGAAAACCTACAGGCCACCGGGGAGCTGTTTTTT | CASSQENLQATGELFF
TRBJ2-2 | once | TRBV18 | TRBD2 | TGTGCCAGCTCACGTAGCGGGGCGAACACCGGGGAGCTGTTTTTT | CASSRSGANTGELFF
TRBJ2-2 | NA | TRBV29-1 | TRBD1 | TGCAGCGTCCGGACAGGGGGCGACACCGGGGAGCTGTTTTTT | CSVRTGGDTGELFF
TRBJ1-2 | NA | TRBV12-3/TRBV12-4 | NA | TGTGCCAGCAGTTTGGGCAGGAACTATGGCTACACCTTC | CASSLGRNYGYTF